The rows below give T cell receptor beta chains drawn from one sample of a study of CD8+CD57+ T cells in acquired aplastic anemia. In TCRdb, the reads were re-called with MiXCR into one record per CDR3 protein. The sample lists fewer than 300,000 distinct CDR3 sequences, roughly 82% occurring once. Sequencing was carried out using sorted CD4+, CD8+, or CD8+CD57+ T cells (not recorded which) from PBMCs. The receptor set was obtained from a human donor with aplastic anemia. Both conserved end residues are trimmed from each CDR3.

v_gene: TRBV14
CDR3aa: ASRHVGTEDVFG

v_gene: TRBV9
CDR3aa: ASRDGDRSTEY

v_gene: TRBV20-1
CDR3aa: SARVEGYGYTEAF

v_gene: TRBV5-1
CDR3aa: ATSWDPAGLTDTQY

v_gene: TRBV5-8
CDR3aa: ASSQSLGHGYT

v_gene: TRBV7-8
CDR3aa: ASSFQRSRGRQEQF

v_gene: TRBV15
CDR3aa: ATSLASDHDTQY

v_gene: TRBV7-8
CDR3aa: ASSFRAGGTATQY

v_gene: TRBV7-2
CDR3aa: ASSQGALAGKNQQF

v_gene: TRBV7-8
CDR3aa: ATSRVTGQPQH

v_gene: TRBV11-3
CDR3aa: ASSGRERRGSDEQF

v_gene: TRBV20-1
CDR3aa: SARTGVSSSYEQY

v_gene: TRBV9
CDR3aa: ASGGAGNIQYY

v_gene: TRBV12-3/TRBV12-4
CDR3aa: ASRGERDGLVYGYT

v_gene: TRBV10-1
CDR3aa: AISQTPGGPNTGELF

v_gene: TRBV15
CDR3aa: ATSRGSNQETQY

v_gene: TRBV4-2
CDR3aa: ASSQYQETQY

v_gene: TRBV9
CDR3aa: ASSSAGGRGTQY

v_gene: TRBV7-9
CDR3aa: ASSLSEKSYEQY

v_gene: TRBV29-1
CDR3aa: SVLGPTPEQF

v_gene: TRBV7-2
CDR3aa: ASSLAHGTAYGYT

v_gene: TRBV7-9
CDR3aa: ASSPPQGRNAGEY

v_gene: TRBV7-9
CDR3aa: ASSLVGGAVLLD

v_gene: TRBV7-9
CDR3aa: ATSISSGTEAQY

v_gene: TRBV2
CDR3aa: ASRGDGYEQY

v_gene: TRBV7-2
CDR3aa: ASSLAGGDPYEQY

v_gene: TRBV5-6
CDR3aa: ASRVERDIQY

v_gene: TRBV5-4
CDR3aa: ASSVGLGQANYGYT

v_gene: TRBV7-9
CDR3aa: ASSSSARVYGYT

v_gene: TRBV5-6
CDR3aa: ASSLRDRAYNEQF

v_gene: TRBV7-2
CDR3aa: ASSLALTSYT

v_gene: TRBV11-1
CDR3aa: ASSLDSLHTEAF

v_gene: TRBV7-9
CDR3aa: ASSLTRGDHFGYT

v_gene: TRBV7-3
CDR3aa: ASSLAGGIDTQY

v_gene: TRBV7-2
CDR3aa: ASSLTGGPYYGYT

v_gene: TRBV7-3
CDR3aa: ASRLDLTGNNEGF

v_gene: TRBV7-8
CDR3aa: ASSFDAGGTALS

v_gene: TRBV5-1
CDR3aa: ASSPPNPSTDTQY

v_gene: TRBV7-9
CDR3aa: ASSFSWAGGTGELF

v_gene: TRBV15
CDR3aa: ATSRCYSHETQH

v_gene: TRBV29-1
CDR3aa: SVGAGTPYNEQF

v_gene: TRBV7-6
CDR3aa: ASSLGGDRVDSP

v_gene: TRBV2
CDR3aa: ASRAKLGAF

v_gene: TRBV5-1
CDR3aa: ASSLGRLLCTQY

v_gene: TRBV9
CDR3aa: ASSVGLTEAF

v_gene: TRBV20-1
CDR3aa: SATGRGRKNTEAF

v_gene: TRBV7-8
CDR3aa: ASTFYPGELF

v_gene: TRBV7-2
CDR3aa: ASSKHGATNKKPLH

v_gene: TRBV7-9
CDR3aa: ARSLSSGTGGLT

v_gene: TRBV7-9
CDR3aa: ASSLQLTGKTDDF

v_gene: TRBV4-3
CDR3aa: ASSQDGTAISYGYT

v_gene: TRBV20-1
CDR3aa: SASSWRRKKTQY

v_gene: TRBV11-2
CDR3aa: ASTLPRGGGTWGEQF

v_gene: TRBV7-2
CDR3aa: ASSLAGGAYNEYF

v_gene: TRBV7-2
CDR3aa: ASSSRQSCPDALY